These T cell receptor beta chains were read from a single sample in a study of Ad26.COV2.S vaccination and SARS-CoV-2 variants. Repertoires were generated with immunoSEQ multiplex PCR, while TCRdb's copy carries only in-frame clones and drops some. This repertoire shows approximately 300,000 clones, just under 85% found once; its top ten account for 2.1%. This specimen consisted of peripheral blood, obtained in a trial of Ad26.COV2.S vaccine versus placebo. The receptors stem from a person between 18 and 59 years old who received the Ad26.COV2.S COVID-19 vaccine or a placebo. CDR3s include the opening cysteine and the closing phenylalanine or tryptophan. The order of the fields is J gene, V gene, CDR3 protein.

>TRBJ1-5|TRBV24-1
CATSGDRGDNQPQHF
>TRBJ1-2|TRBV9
CASRQGIYGYTF
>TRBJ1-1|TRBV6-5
CASRDYRVSQAFF
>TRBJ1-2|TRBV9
CASSAQLGGAEGYTF
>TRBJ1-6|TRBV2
CASILDGYGGISPLHF
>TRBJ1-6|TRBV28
CASSPLHLGQEGNSPLHF
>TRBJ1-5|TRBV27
CASSLSGRFVDRGSNQPQHF
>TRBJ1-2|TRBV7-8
CASSLAGTMVNYGYTF
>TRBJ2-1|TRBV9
CASSLRFRDSRQFF
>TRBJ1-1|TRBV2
CASSGDVPMNTEAFF
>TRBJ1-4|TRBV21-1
CASSKDGAGATNEKLFF
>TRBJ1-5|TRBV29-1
CSADGPTGQPQHF
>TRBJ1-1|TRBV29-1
CSVEQGTGAEAFF
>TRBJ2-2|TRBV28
CASSRRENTGELFF
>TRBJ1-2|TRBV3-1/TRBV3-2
CASSQDSQGYGYTF
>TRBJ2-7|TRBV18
CASSPQSQTYEQYF
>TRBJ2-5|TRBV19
CASTDQTRTTQETQYF
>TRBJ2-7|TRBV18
CASSGTGLYEQYF
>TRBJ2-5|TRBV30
CAWSVASGGAGETQYF
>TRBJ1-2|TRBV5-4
CASKPGTQDSANYGYTF
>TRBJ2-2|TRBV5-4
CASSFGTPRTGELFF
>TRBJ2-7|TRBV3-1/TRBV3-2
CASSPSGDLASYEQYF
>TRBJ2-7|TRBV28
CASSYGGPSYEQYF
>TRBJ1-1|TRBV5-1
CASSSRQGPNTEAFF
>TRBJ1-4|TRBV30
CASPDSTNEKLFF
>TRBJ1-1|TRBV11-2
CASSQRGRTLNTEAFF
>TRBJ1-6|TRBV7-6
CASSSSRARCDSPLHF
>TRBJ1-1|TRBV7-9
CASSLDPGQQSTEAFF
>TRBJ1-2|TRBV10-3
CAISDRLSDYGYTF
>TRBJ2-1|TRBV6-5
CASSRGESYNEQFF
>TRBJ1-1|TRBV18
CASSETLNTEAFF
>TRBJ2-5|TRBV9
CASSVVGGDTETQYF
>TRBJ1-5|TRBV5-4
CASSLDRGNQPQHF
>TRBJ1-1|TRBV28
CASSFPPEGHSEGRNTEAFF
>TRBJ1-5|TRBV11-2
CASSLGTGRNQPQHF
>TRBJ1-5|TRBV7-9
CASSRIGGNQPQHF
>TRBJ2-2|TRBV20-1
CSAARGVELFF
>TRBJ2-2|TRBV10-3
CAISESSLNTGELFF
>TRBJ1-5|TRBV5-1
CASSLTGGSQPQHF
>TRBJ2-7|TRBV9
CASSATYEQYF
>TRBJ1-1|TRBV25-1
CASSESQVNTEAFF
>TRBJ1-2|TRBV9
CASSTRTGVNYGYTF
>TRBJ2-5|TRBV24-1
CATSDRQASGAQETQYF
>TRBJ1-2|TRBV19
CASSLAGTGAFNYGYTF
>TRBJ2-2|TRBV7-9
CASSFQGAGELFF
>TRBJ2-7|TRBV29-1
CSGSPGQGTYEQYF
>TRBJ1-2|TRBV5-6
CASSFSTNYGYTF
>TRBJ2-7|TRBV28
CASSLLGAGPYEQYF
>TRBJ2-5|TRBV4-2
CASRETSGPQETQYF
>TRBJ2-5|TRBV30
CAWTVGGGALGETQYF
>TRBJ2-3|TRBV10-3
CAISGTSGGFSSTDTQYF
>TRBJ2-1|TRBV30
CAWSLLGRNEQFF
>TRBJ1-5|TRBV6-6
CASSWRNQPQHF
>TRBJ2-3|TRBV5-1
CASSLEADTQYF
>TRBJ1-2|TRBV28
CASSSGQLYGYTF
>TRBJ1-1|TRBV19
CASSISRGRDTEAFF
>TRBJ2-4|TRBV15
CATSSLLTGEAKNIQYF